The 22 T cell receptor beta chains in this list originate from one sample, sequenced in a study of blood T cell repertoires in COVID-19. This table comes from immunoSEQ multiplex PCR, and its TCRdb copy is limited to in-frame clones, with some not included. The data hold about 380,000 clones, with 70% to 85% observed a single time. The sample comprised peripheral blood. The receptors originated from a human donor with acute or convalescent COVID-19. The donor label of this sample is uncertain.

Written as DNA, the CDR3 is TGTGCCAGTACCCGGACAGGGCTGGGTGGCTACACCTTC. Its translation: CASTRTGLGGYTF. The chain combines TRBV6-5 with TRBJ1-2; TRBD1 aligns across 8 bases. Germline assignment: CDR1 MNHEY and CDR2 SVGAGI. V lost 9 bases and J lost 7; bases outside the gene matches: 10. This CDR3 is built from 13 residues.

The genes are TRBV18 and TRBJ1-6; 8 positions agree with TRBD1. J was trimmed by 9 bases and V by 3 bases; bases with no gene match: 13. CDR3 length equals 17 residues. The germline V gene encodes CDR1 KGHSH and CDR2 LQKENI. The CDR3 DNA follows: TGTGCCAGCTCACCGACAGTTTCCGACAGGGGCGGTTCACCCCTCCACTTT. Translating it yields CASSPTVSDRGGSPLHF.

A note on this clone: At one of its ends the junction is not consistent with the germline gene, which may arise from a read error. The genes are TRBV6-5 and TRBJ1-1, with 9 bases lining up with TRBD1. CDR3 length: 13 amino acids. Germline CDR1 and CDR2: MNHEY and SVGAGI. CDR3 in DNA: TGTGCCAGCAGTTATTCACGGACAGGGGCCCCTCTCTTT. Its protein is CASSYSRTGAPLF.

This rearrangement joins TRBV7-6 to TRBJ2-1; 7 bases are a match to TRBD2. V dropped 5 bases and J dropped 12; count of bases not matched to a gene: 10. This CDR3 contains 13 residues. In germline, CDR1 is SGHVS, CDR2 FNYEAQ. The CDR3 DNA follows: TGTGCCAGCAGCGAAGTCCTAGCGGAGTGGCAGTTCTTC. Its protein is CASSEVLAEWQFF.

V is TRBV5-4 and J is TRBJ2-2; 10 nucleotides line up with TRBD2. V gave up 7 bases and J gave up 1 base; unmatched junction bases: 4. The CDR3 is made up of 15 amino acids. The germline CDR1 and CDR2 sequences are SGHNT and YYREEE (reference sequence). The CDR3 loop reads CASSLAGVNTGELFF. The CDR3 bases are TGTGCCAGCTCCCTAGCGGGAGTGAACACCGGGGAGCTGTTTTTT.

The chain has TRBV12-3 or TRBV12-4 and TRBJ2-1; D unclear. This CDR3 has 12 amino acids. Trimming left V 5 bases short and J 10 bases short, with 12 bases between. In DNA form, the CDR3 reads TGTGCCAGCAGTCGACTCTCCGGCGAGCAGTTCTTC. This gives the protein CASSRLSGEQFF.

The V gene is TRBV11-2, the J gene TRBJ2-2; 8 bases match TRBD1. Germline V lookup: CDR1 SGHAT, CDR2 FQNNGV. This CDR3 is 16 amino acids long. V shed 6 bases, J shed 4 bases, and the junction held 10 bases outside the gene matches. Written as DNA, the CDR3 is TGTGCCAGCAGAGTGGTCCAGGGGGCACCCACCGGGGAGCTGTTTTTT. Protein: CASRVVQGAPTGELFF.

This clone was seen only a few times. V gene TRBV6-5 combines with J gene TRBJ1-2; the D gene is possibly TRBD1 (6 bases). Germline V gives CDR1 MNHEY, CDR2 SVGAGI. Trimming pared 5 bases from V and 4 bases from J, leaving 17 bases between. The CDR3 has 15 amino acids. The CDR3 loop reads CASSKRGQGSYGYTF. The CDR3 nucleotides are TGTGCCAGCAGTAAGCGGGGGCAGGGAAGCTATGGCTACACCTTC.

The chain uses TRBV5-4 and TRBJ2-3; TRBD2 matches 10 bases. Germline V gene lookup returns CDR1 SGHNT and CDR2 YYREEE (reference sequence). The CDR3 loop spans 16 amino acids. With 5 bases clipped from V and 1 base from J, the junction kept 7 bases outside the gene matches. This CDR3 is CASSRIAGGGTDTQYF. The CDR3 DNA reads TGTGCCAGCAGTCGGATAGCGGGAGGTGGCACAGATACGCAGTATTTT.

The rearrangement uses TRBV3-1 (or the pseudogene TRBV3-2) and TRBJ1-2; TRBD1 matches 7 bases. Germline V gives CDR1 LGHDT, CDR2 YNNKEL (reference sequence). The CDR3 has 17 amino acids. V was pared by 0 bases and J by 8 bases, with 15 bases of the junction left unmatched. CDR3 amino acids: CASSQDRYRGATGGYTF. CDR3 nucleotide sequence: TGTGCCAGCAGCCAAGATCGGTACAGGGGCGCAACAGGAGGCTACACCTTC.

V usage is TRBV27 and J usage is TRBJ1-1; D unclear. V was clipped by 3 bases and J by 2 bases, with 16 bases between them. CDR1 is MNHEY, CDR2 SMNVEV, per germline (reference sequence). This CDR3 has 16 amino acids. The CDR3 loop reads CASSFLVGSFNTEAFF. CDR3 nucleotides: TGTGCCAGCAGTTTCCTGGTGGGCAGCTTTAACACTGAAGCTTTCTTT.

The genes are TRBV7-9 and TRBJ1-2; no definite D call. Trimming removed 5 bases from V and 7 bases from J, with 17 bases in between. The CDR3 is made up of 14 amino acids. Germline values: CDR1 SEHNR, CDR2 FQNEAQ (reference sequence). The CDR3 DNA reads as TGTGCCAGCAGCCCCCAAACCGAGATTGCTGGCTACACCTTC. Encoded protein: CASSPQTEIAGYTF. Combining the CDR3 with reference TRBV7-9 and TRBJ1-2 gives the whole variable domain DTGVSQNPRHKITKRGQNVTFRCDPISEHNRLYWYRQTLGQGPEFLTYFQNEAQLEKSRLLSDRFSAERPKGSFSTLEIQRTEQGDSAMYLCASSPQTEIAGYTFGSGTRLTVV.

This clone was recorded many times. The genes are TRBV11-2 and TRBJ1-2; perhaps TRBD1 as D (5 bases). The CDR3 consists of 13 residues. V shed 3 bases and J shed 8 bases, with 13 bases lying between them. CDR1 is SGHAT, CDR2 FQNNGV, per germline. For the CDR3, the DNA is TGTGCCAGCAGCTTTCGGACACTTGGAGGCTACACCTTC. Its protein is CASSFRTLGGYTF. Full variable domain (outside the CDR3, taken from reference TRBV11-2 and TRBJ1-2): EAGVAQSPRYKIIEKRQSVAFWCNPISGHATLYWYQQILGQGPKLLIQFQNNGVVDDSQLPKDRFSAERLKGVDSTLKIQPAKLEDSAVYLCASSFRTLGGYTFGSGTRLTVV.

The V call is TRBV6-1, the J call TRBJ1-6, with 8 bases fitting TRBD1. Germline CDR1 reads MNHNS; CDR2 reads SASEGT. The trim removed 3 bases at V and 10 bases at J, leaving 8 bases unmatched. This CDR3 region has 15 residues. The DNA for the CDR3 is TGTGCCAGCAGTGATAGGACAGGGATGCCCTCACCCCTCCACTTT. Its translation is CASSDRTGMPSPLHF.

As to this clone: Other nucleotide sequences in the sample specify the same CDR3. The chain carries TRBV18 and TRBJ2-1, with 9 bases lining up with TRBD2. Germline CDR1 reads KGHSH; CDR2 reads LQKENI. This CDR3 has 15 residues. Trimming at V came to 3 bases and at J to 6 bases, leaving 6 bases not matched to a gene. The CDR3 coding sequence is TGTGCCAGCTCACCCCTCGCGGGAGGGCCCAATGAGCAGTTCTTC. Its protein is CASSPLAGGPNEQFF.

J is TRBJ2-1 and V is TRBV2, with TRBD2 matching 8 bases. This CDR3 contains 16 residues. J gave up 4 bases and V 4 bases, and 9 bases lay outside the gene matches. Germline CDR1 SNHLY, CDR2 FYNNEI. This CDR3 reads CASSVIGGRQYNEQFF. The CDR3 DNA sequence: TGTGCCAGCAGTGTGATAGGCGGGAGGCAGTACAATGAGCAGTTCTTC.

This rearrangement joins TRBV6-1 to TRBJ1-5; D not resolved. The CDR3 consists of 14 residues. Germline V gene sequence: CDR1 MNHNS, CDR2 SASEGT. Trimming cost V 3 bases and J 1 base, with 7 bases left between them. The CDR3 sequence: CASSDRPSNQPQHF. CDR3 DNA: TGTGCCAGCAGTGACAGGCCGAGCAATCAGCCCCAGCATTTT.

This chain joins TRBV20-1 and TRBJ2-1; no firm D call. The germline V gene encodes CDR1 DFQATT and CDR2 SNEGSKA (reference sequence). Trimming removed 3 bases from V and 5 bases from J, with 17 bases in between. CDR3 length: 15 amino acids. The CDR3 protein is CSASGFEVFNNEQFF. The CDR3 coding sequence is TGCAGTGCTAGTGGCTTTGAGGTCTTCAACAATGAGCAGTTCTTC.

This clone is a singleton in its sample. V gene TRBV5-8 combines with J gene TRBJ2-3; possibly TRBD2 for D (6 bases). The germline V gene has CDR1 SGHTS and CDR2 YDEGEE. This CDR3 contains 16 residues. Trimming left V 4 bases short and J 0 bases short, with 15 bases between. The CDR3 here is CASSRGTDPSTDTQYF. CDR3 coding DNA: TGTGCCAGCAGCCGCGGGACGGACCCTAGCACAGATACGCAGTATTTT.

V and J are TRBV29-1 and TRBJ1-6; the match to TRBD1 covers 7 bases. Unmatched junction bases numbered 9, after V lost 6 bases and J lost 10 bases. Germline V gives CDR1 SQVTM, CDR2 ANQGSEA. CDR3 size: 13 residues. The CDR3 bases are TGCAGCGTATCAGACAGGGTTGGGTCACCCCTCCACTTT. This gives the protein CSVSDRVGSPLHF.

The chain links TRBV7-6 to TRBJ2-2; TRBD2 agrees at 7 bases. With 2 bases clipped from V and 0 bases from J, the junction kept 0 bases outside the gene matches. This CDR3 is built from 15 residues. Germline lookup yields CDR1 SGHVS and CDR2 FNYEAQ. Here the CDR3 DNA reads TGTGCCAGCAGCTTAACTAGCGCGAACACCGGGGAGCTGTTTTTT. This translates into CASSLTSANTGELFF.

The CDR3 loop is CASSVGSPGVGGYTF. CDR3 nucleotide sequence: TGTGCCAGCAGCGTAGGCTCCCCAGGGGTCGGTGGCTACACCTTC. The chain couples TRBV9 to TRBJ1-2; D might be TRBD1 (6 bases). V lost 0 bases and J 7 bases, leaving 16 bases between the germline ends. The CDR3 is 15 residues long. Germline CDR1 is SGDLS and CDR2 is YYNGEE.